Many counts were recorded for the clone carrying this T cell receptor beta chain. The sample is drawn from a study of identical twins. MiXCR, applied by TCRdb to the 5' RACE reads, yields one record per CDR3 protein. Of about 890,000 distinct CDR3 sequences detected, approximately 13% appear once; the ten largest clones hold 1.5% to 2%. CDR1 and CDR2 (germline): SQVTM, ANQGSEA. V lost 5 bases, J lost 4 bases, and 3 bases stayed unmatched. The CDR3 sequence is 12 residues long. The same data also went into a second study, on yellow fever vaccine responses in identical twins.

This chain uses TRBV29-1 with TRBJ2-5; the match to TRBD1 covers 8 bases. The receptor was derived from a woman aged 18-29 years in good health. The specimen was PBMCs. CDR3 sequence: CSVPTGGETQYF. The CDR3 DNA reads TGCAGCGTTCCTACAGGGGGAGAGACCCAGTACTTC.